A selection of T cell receptor beta chains follows, all from one sample in a study of vaccination and CD4 T cells after COVID-19. Via MiXCR, TCRdb re-called the PCR reads, giving one row per CDR3 protein. The sample has approximately 13,000 distinct CDR3 sequences, 25% to 30% seen once. For these receptors, no antigen is known. Sequencing used CD4+ T cells from blood, cultured in vitro, obtained before SARS-CoV-2 vaccination. Receptors originate from a human donor who received a COVID-19 vaccine. Both conserved end residues are part of each CDR3.

v_call cdr3_aa
TRBV5-1 CASSSVGQGANYGYTF
TRBV25-1 CASEDSGGATGELFF
TRBV2 CATQGQGGYGYTF
TRBV6-1 CASRFPGDRGQYF
TRBV6-2/TRBV6-3 CASSYNGETGELFF
TRBV6-4 CASSDGTSGDTQYF
TRBV11-3 CASSLGTSSVNEQFF
TRBV6-1 CASRFHRDTKTQYF
TRBV6-5 CASSYSMGHNSPLHF
TRBV6-2/TRBV6-3 CASSYWVDYYTDTQYF
TRBV7-9 CASSGTGGAGGELFF
TRBV7-6 CASSLVGQGVSGYTF
TRBV11-3 CASSSGSYTEAFF
TRBV7-2 CASSSETGGYNSPLHF
TRBV10-3 CAISSTGPDTEAFF
TRBV6-5 CASSYRWNTEAFF
TRBV6-5 CASSYSTRGTQYF
TRBV20-1 CSAGEGGNYGYTF
TRBV19 CASSIAQGLNTEAFF
TRBV7-2 CASSLGRDPGTQYF